Listed below are T cell receptor beta chains from one sample, sequenced in a study of blood T cell repertoires in COVID-19. Sequencing was performed with immunoSEQ multiplex PCR; in TCRdb, only in-frame clones are kept and a portion is missing. This sample has over 90,000 clones, with about 90% found just once. The source material was peripheral blood. The receptor source for this set is a man younger than 35 with acute or convalescent COVID-19. CDR3s include the opening cysteine and the closing phenylalanine or tryptophan. The D gene is left open where the match is weak. A clone size is listed for some rows: how often the clone was seen (once, few, many), or a class if it is expanded.

TRBV19,-,-,TRBJ2-2,CASSIGFPPNTGELFF,TGTGCCAGTAGTATCGGTTTCCCTCCTAACACCGGGGAGCTGTTTTTT
TRBV30,once,-,TRBJ1-4,CAWRGQGVREKLFF,TGTGCCTGGAGAGGGCAGGGCGTACGTGAAAAACTGTTTTTT
TRBV15,once,-,TRBJ1-1,CATSRLEGAAFF,TGTGCCACCAGCAGGCTGGAGGGTGCAGCTTTCTTT
TRBV19,-,-,TRBJ2-5,CASSIGGGTQYF,TGTGCCAGTAGTATAGGGGGCGGGACCCAGTACTTC
TRBV5-1,-,-,TRBJ2-3,CASSLDGGRDTQYF,TGCGCCAGCAGCTTGGATGGGGGCAGGGATACGCAGTATTTT
TRBV15,-,-,TRBJ2-2,CATSRDGFVGLNTGELFF,TGTGCCACCAGCAGAGATGGATTTGTGGGGCTAAACACCGGGGAGCTGTTTTTT
TRBV19,-,-,TRBJ1-5,CASSIDWQGNQPQHF,TGTGCCAGTAGTATAGATTGGCAGGGCAATCAGCCCCAGCATTTT
TRBV3-1/TRBV3-2,-,TRBD1,TRBJ1-6,CASSQEKGQGWKSPLHF,TGTGCCAGCAGCCAAGAGAAAGGACAGGGATGGAAATCACCCCTCCACTTT
TRBV19,-,TRBD1,TRBJ1-1,CASSIQGAGTEAFF,TGTGCCAGTAGTATACAGGGGGCTGGTACTGAAGCTTTCTTT
TRBV11-3,once,TRBD1,TRBJ1-1,CASSGQGANTEAFF,TGTGCCAGCAGCGGCCAGGGGGCTAACACTGAAGCTTTCTTT
TRBV3-1/TRBV3-2,-,TRBD1,TRBJ1-3,CASSKQGRYGNTIYF,TGTGCCAGCAGCAAACAGGGGCGGTATGGAAACACCATATATTTT
TRBV6-2/TRBV6-3,-,-,TRBJ2-7,CASSYLAHEQYF,TGTGCCAGCAGTTACTTGGCCCACGAGCAGTACTTC
TRBV21-1,-,-,TRBJ1-5,CASSKPGTRAMRSNQPQHF,TGTGCCAGCAGCAAACCAGGAACCAGGGCTATGAGGAGCAATCAGCCCCAGCATTTT
TRBV12-3/TRBV12-4,-,TRBD2,TRBJ2-2,CATERDSTGELFF,TGTGCCACCGAGCGGGATAGCACCGGGGAGCTGTTTTTT
TRBV6-2/TRBV6-3,-,-,TRBJ2-3,CASSRTEFSTDTQYF,TGTGCCAGCAGTCGAACAGAGTTCTCCACAGATACGCAGTATTTT
TRBV5-5,-,TRBD2,TRBJ2-7,CASSLVRRPGLENYEQYF,TGTGCCAGCAGCTTGGTACGGAGACCGGGACTAGAAAACTACGAGCAGTACTTC
TRBV2,once,-,TRBJ1-1,CASSTGFEAFF,TGTGCCAGCAGTACAGGGTTTGAAGCTTTCTTT
TRBV19,-,-,TRBJ2-7,CATKTGAYEQYF,TGTGCCACCAAGACAGGTGCCTACGAGCAGTACTTC
TRBV30,-,-,TRBJ1-1,CAWSVKGYTEAFF,TGTGCCTGGAGTGTTAAGGGGTACACTGAAGCTTTCTTT
TRBV30,-,TRBD1,TRBJ1-1,CAWAIRDRGVNTEAFF,TGTGCCTGGGCGATCCGGGACAGGGGGGTGAACACTGAAGCTTTCTTT
TRBV2,-,TRBD1,TRBJ1-2,CASLPTGTANYGYTF,TGTGCCAGCCTTCCGACAGGGACTGCTAACTATGGCTACACCTTC
TRBV5-1,-,-,TRBJ1-6,CASSLAGGVGNSPLHF,TGCGCCAGCAGCTTGGCGGGCGGGGTTGGTAATTCACCCCTCCACTTT
TRBV27,-,-,TRBJ1-2,CASSTRGWDNYGYTF,TGTGCCAGCAGCACCCGGGGGTGGGATAACTATGGCTACACCTTC
TRBV6-5,-,-,TRBJ1-2,CASSRGGYGGYTF,TGTGCCAGCAGCCGGGGGGGGTATGGAGGCTACACCTTC
TRBV10-2,-,-,TRBJ1-1,CASSDGYLREAFF,TGCGCCAGCAGTGACGGTTATTTACGGGAAGCTTTCTTT
TRBV5-4,-,-,TRBJ2-1,CASSRGRGPSYNEQFF,TGTGCCAGCAGCAGAGGCAGGGGTCCCTCCTACAATGAGCAGTTCTTC
TRBV7-7,-,TRBD1,TRBJ2-7,CASSRDRAHEQYF,TGTGCCAGCAGCCGGGACAGGGCCCACGAGCAGTACTTC
TRBV5-1,-,TRBD1,TRBJ1-1,CASSLQGSIGNTEAFF,TGCGCCAGCAGTTTACAGGGGTCGATTGGCAACACTGAAGCTTTCTTT
TRBV6-1,-,TRBD1,TRBJ1-2,CASSAGQGNLGYGYTF,TGTGCCAGCAGTGCAGGACAGGGGAATCTCGGCTATGGCTACACCTTC
TRBV27,-,TRBD1,TRBJ1-6,CASSSPLGQGATWALHF,TGTGCCAGCAGTTCCCCATTGGGACAGGGGGCCACGTGGGCCCTCCACTTT
TRBV11-2,-,TRBD2,TRBJ2-7,CASSSTLAGRLDEQYF,TGTGCCAGCAGCTCGACCCTAGCGGGGAGACTGGACGAGCAGTACTTC
TRBV5-8,-,-,TRBJ1-1,CASSRGGRVVNTEAFF,TGTGCCAGCAGCCGGGGGGGCAGGGTTGTGAACACTGAAGCTTTCTTT
TRBV27,-,TRBD2,TRBJ2-1,CASSYGTSGRKHHANEQFF,TGTGCCAGCAGTTACGGGACTAGCGGGAGAAAACACCATGCTAATGAGCAGTTCTTC
TRBV27,-,TRBD1,TRBJ2-2,CASRLNDRGNTGELFF,TGTGCCAGCAGATTGAACGACAGGGGGAACACCGGGGAGCTGTTTTTT
TRBV6-6,-,TRBD2,TRBJ2-7,CASTTEGGGSSYEQYF,TGTGCCAGCACTACGGAGGGCGGGGGATCCTCCTACGAGCAGTACTTC
TRBV7-2,few,TRBD2,TRBJ2-2,CASSLLAGHTGELFF,TGTGCCAGCAGCTTACTAGCGGGGCACACCGGGGAGCTGTTTTTT
TRBV2,few,TRBD1,TRBJ1-4,CASSRDRGYEKLFF,TGTGCCAGCAGTAGGGACAGGGGGTATGAAAAACTGTTTTTT
TRBV29-1,-,-,TRBJ1-1,CSVEETSYTEAFF,TGCAGCGTTGAAGAGACATCGTACACTGAAGCTTTCTTT
TRBV5-5,-,-,TRBJ2-7,CASSLVLYEQYF,TGTGCCAGCAGCTTGGTCCTCTACGAGCAGTACTTC
TRBV6-5,-,-,TRBJ2-1,CASSYKSGQNNEQFF,TGTGCCAGCAGTTATAAATCTGGACAGAACAATGAGCAGTTCTTC
TRBV27,-,-,TRBJ1-3,CASSSGQSGNTIYF,TGTGCCAGCAGCTCAGGGCAGTCTGGAAACACCATATATTTT
TRBV14,-,-,TRBJ1-2,CASSHAGTNPAHYTF,TGTGCCAGCAGCCACGCCGGGACTAACCCCGCCCACTACACCTTC
TRBV6-4,-,TRBD1,TRBJ2-7,CASSDPGTGKSYEQYF,TGTGCCAGCAGTGACCCCGGGACAGGGAAGTCCTACGAGCAGTACTTC
TRBV7-9,-,-,TRBJ1-1,CASSIMGGTEAFF,TGTGCCAGCAGCATAATGGGGGGAACTGAAGCTTTCTTT
TRBV6-5,-,TRBD2,TRBJ2-7,CASSRETSGGEEQYF,TGTGCCAGCAGTCGGGAAACTAGCGGGGGGGAGGAGCAGTACTTC
TRBV29-1,-,TRBD1,TRBJ2-4,CSVEGTGEGIQYF,TGCAGCGTTGAGGGGACAGGGGAGGGCATTCAGTACTTC
TRBV7-9,-,-,TRBJ1-1,CASSRGGNTEAFF,TGTGCCAGCAGCCGCGGGGGAAACACTGAAGCTTTCTTT
TRBV7-9,-,-,TRBJ1-5,CASSTGGSGKPQHF,TGTGCCAGCTCGACGGGGGGTTCGGGGAAGCCCCAGCATTTT
TRBV3-1/TRBV3-2,-,-,TRBJ1-1,CASSQGRHLTLEAFF,TGTGCCAGCAGCCAAGGGAGGCACCTAACCCTTGAAGCTTTCTTT
TRBV11-2,-,TRBD1,TRBJ1-1,CASSSLNRGEAFF,TGTGCCAGCAGTTCGTTGAACAGGGGTGAAGCTTTCTTT
TRBV27,-,TRBD1,TRBJ2-3,CASSLRGPSTDTQYF,TGTGCCAGCAGTCTCAGGGGGCCTAGCACAGATACGCAGTATTTT